One TCR beta chain is described in this entry. Its antigen target is currently unknown. Base-call qualities are not available, and no considerably larger clone is one nucleotide away. The CDR3 numbers 16 residues from cysteine through phenylalanine. The only DNA kept is the CDR3, 48 bases in frame from the first base. V is cut back by 3 bases and J by 7 bases, with 7 bases in the junction unmatched. Looking up the germline V gene (reference sequence) yields CDR1 DFQATT and CDR2 SNEGSKA. These data originate in a study of CD8+CD57+ T cells in acquired aplastic anemia (dated by TCRdb to the late 2010s). About the study as a whole: DNA extracted from sorted CD4+ and CD8+ cells had a mean of roughly 3 ug, with a range of 0.2 to 27.4 ug. A CD8+CD57+ expansion meant a frequency higher than the mean frequency seen in healthy subjects.

General findings and caveats noted by the study authors: Patients and healthy controls showed no significant difference in CD8+ Simpson's diversity (P=0.060). Although 25 to 30 CD8+ CDR3 sequences were shared by patients and controls, these sequences appeared highly expressed in patients and within the immunodominant clones of patients.

Patients chosen for sequencing had shown expansion of CD8+CD57+ cells by flow cytometry. Every patient had a diagnosis of severe acquired aplastic anemia based on International Study of Aplastic Anemia and Agranulocytosis and Camitta criteria. No patient had received any therapy when blood was sampled. In this study, sorted CD4+ and CD8+ T cells from the blood of healthy subjects and of severe aplastic anemia patients had their TCR repertoires deep-sequenced. In the USA, patient enrollment took place under clinicaltrials.gov protocols 00001620, 01623167, 00001397, 00071045, 00081523 and 00961064. Ficoll-Paque density gradient centrifugation was used to isolate peripheral blood mononuclear cells. Before DNA extraction, CD4+ and CD8+ T cells were sorted with FACS or magnetic beads. Genomic DNA was used as template for profiling of TCR beta VDJ combinations and CDR3 sequences. An Illumina HiSeq 2000 was used for TCR repertoire sequencing. The authors' analysis ran thus. TRBV/TRBJ rearrangement plots, CDR3 size and DJ length profiles, and Simpson's diversity index were used to assess repertoires. The most abundant DNA sequence in the deep sequencing data was taken as the immunodominant clone. CDR3 amino acid sequences were screened for sharing across subjects and were compared with published repertoires and the VDJdb database. TCRdb reworked the public reads: Q25 trimming with fastp, MiXCR clone assembly, productive beta chains retained. Identical CDR3 proteins give one entry, which carries the most common genes and DNA. These V and J calls are TCRdb output, not the study's own analysis. This sample has just over 200,000 distinct CDR3 sequences in its table, and around three fifths of those were observed once. Of the sample, roughly 53% falls within the top ten clones.

The sequence is built from TRBV20-1 and TRBJ2-1; 15 bases in between match TRBD2. Specimen: sorted CD4+, CD8+, or CD8+CD57+ T cells (not recorded which) from PBMCs. The clonotype was recovered from a human donor with aplastic anemia. The CDR3 reads as follows: CSASGLAGGIVNEQFF. The DNA sequence reads TGCAGTGCTAGCGGACTAGCGGGGGGGATTGTAAATGAGCAGTTCTTC.